A single sample is the source of the 27 T cell receptor beta chains below, sequenced in a study of identical twins. TCRdb reprocessed the 5' RACE reads with MiXCR, giving one entry per CDR3 protein. Of 400,000 to 500,000 distinct CDR3 sequences in the sample, less than 20% were seen once. The source material was naive T cells sorted from blood. The receptors derive from a man aged 50 to 60 in good health.

The genes are TRBV12-3 or TRBV12-4 and TRBJ2-7; D is unresolved. Trimming removed 6 bases from V and 3 bases from J, with 6 bases in between. This CDR3 region has 11 residues. The CDR3 sequence: CASSVFYEQYF. In DNA, the CDR3 is TGTGCCAGCAGCGTCTTCTACGAGCAGTACTTC.

At least ten counts were recorded for this clonotype. The gene calls are TRBV4-3 and TRBJ2-7, with D possibly being TRBD1 (6 bases). Trimming removed 5 bases at V and 3 bases at J, with 11 bases between. The CDR3 totals 13 residues. From germline, CDR1 is LGHNA and CDR2 YSLEER. The CDR3 sequence is CASSAQQGYEQYF. The CDR3 DNA reads as TGCGCCAGCAGCGCCCAACAGGGCTACGAGCAGTACTTC.

This clonotype has at least ten counts. The chain employs TRBV20-1 and TRBJ2-1; 10 positions agree with TRBD2. The germline CDR1 and CDR2 sequences are DFQATT and SNEGSKA (reference sequence). The CDR3 is 14 residues long. Trimming at V came to 2 bases and at J to 3 bases, leaving 1 base not matched to a gene. The CDR3 spells CSARRLAGYNEQFF. For the CDR3, the DNA is TGCAGTGCTAGACGACTAGCGGGCTACAATGAGCAGTTCTTC.

The CDR3 loop reads CASSQDGTEISNQPQHF. Here the CDR3 DNA reads TGCGCCAGCAGCCAAGACGGGACAGAGATTAGCAATCAGCCCCAGCATTTT. The chain couples TRBV4-3 to TRBJ1-5, with 7 bases aligning to TRBD1. Looked up from germline, CDR1 is LGHNA and CDR2 is YSLEER. V lost 0 bases and J lost 0; bases outside the gene matches: 5. This CDR3 is 17 amino acids long.

The chain carries TRBV20-1 and TRBJ2-1; possible D gene TRBD2, 6 bases. V lost 4 bases to trimming and J lost 1 base, with 17 bases between them. CDR3 length equals 16 residues. The V gene's germline CDR1 is DFQATT and CDR2 SNEGSKA (reference sequence). The CDR3 here is CSATPTPRGSYNEQFF. The DNA of the CDR3 is TGCAGTGCTACACCCACACCGCGGGGATCCTACAATGAGCAGTTCTTC.

There are many counts of this clonotype. The rearrangement links TRBV25-1 to TRBJ2-3; possibly TRBD2 for D (5 bases). Germline V lookup: CDR1 MGHDK, CDR2 SYGVNS. CDR3 length: 15 residues. V was shortened by 6 bases and J by 0 bases, with 13 bases between the two germline ends. CDR3 DNA: TGTGCCAGCAGATTAGGCGGGCTTAGCACAGATACGCAGTATTTT. Translated: CASRLGGLSTDTQYF.

This clonotype occurred a few times. V is TRBV20-1 and J is TRBJ2-5; 9 bases align to TRBD1. Germline CDR1 and CDR2: DFQATT and SNEGSKA (reference sequence). This CDR3 has 13 residues. Trimming removed 4 bases from V and 3 bases from J; junction bases left unmatched: 3. For the CDR3, the DNA is TGCAGTGCTAAAGGGACAGGGAAAGAGACCCAGTACTTC. This encodes CSAKGTGKETQYF.

The chain employs TRBV6-2 or TRBV6-3 and TRBJ2-6; no clear D. There are 15 residues in the CDR3. Trimming pared 2 bases from V and 4 bases from J, leaving 9 bases between. The germline CDR1 and CDR2 sequences are MNHEY and SVGEGT. The CDR3 DNA reads TGTGCCAGCAGTTACAGGGCCCCCGGGGCCAACGTCCTGACTTTC. Its translation is CASSYRAPGANVLTF.

The CDR3 DNA reads as TGTGCCAGCTCACCAATCGGACGCAATGAGCAGTTCTTC. Translation: CASSPIGRNEQFF. V and J are TRBV18 and TRBJ2-1; D is uncertain. This CDR3 has 13 amino acids. Trimming took off 2 bases at V and 6 bases at J, with 8 bases between the two ends. CDR1 KGHSH and CDR2 LQKENI come from the germline V gene.

The gene calls are TRBV29-1 and TRBJ2-7, with D tentatively TRBD1 or TRBD2 (6 bases each). Germline lookup yields CDR1 SQVTM and CDR2 ANQGSEA. Trimming took 2 bases from V and 4 from J, leaving 12 bases between them. This CDR3 has 13 residues. The CDR3 is CSVERGQGYEQYF. DNA of the CDR3: TGCAGCGTTGAACGGGGGCAGGGATACGAGCAGTACTTC.

The rearrangement uses TRBV9 and TRBJ1-2; 12 nucleotides match TRBD1. The CDR3 extends over 18 amino acids. Germline CDR1 is SGDLS and CDR2 is YYNGEE. Germline trimming cut 5 bases from V and 3 bases from J; bases unmatched to any gene: 14. CDR3 DNA: TGTGCCAGCAGGGGATCCGGGACAGGGGGCTACCCCGACTATGGCTACACCTTC. Its protein product is CASRGSGTGGYPDYGYTF.

This rearrangement joins TRBV5-1 to TRBJ2-1, with TRBD2 matching over 7 bases. CDR3 length equals 16 residues. Germline assignment: CDR1 SGHRS and CDR2 YFSETQ. J was trimmed by 10 bases and V by 0 bases; bases with no gene match: 13. The CDR3 here is CASSLVASGGKGEQFF. CDR3 DNA sequence: TGCGCCAGCAGCTTGGTAGCTAGCGGAGGGAAGGGGGAGCAGTTCTTC.

This clonotype was recorded many times. V usage is TRBV28 and J usage is TRBJ2-3; D is possibly TRBD1 or TRBD2 (5 bases each). Trimming pared 1 base from V and 9 bases from J, leaving 11 bases between. The CDR3 has 13 amino acids. Germline V CDR1 and CDR2: MDHEN, SYDVKM. CDR3 loop: CASSLSWGYTQYF. The CDR3 coding sequence is TGTGCCAGCAGTTTATCTTGGGGGTACACGCAGTATTTT.

The table lists this clonotype with many counts. The gene calls are TRBV6-1 and TRBJ2-5; the match to TRBD2 covers 11 bases. The CDR3 runs to 18 residues. V was clipped by 3 bases and J by 1 base; unmatched bases: 10. Germline-derived CDR1 and CDR2 are MNHNS and SASEGT. Here the CDR3 reads CASSEGTSGMSPQETQYF. CDR3 DNA sequence: TGTGCCAGCAGTGAGGGGACTAGCGGAATGAGCCCCCAAGAGACCCAGTACTTC.

The CDR3 loop reads CASSSLWGDTEAFF. The CDR3 nucleotides are TGTGCCAGCAGCTCACTATGGGGAGACACTGAAGCTTTCTTT. The chain recombines TRBV6-1 with TRBJ1-1; no clear D gene. V was shortened by 6 bases and J by 3 bases, with 14 bases between the two germline ends. CDR3 length equals 14 residues. The germline V gene has CDR1 MNHNS and CDR2 SASEGT.

This clonotype was counted only a few times. This chain uses TRBV7-8 with TRBJ2-3; D is uncertain. This CDR3 is 12 amino acids long. From germline, CDR1 is SGHVS and CDR2 FQNEAQ. The V and J ends lost 4 bases and 7 bases respectively, with 9 bases between them. The CDR3 bases are TGTGCCAGCAGCTCCCTACCCAATACGCAGTATTTT. This translates into CASSSLPNTQYF.

The rearrangement joins TRBV27 to TRBJ1-2; 9 positions agree with TRBD1. Trimming removed 6 bases from V and 7 bases from J; junction bases left unmatched: 6. CDR3 length equals 13 residues. Germline lookup yields CDR1 MNHEY and CDR2 SMNVEV (reference sequence). CDR3 loop: CASRRGQGRGYTF. CDR3 nucleotides: TGTGCCAGCAGGCGGGGACAGGGTCGTGGCTACACCTTC.

Many counts were recorded for this clonotype. The chain uses TRBV7-6 and TRBJ2-2, with D unresolved. Germline V gene lookup returns CDR1 SGHVS and CDR2 FNYEAQ. The CDR3 length is 14 residues. V shed 2 bases and J shed 2 bases, with 6 bases lying between them. The CDR3 nucleotides are TGTGCCAGCAGCTTAACCGTTAACACCGGGGAGCTGTTTTTT. It encodes CASSLTVNTGELFF.

The gene calls are TRBV6-2 or TRBV6-3 and TRBJ1-2, with a weak D call TRBD1 (5 bases). Germline CDR1 reads MNHEY; CDR2 reads SVGEGT. The ends were cut back, 7 bases at V and 7 bases at J, with 16 bases in the middle. This CDR3 region has 13 residues. As DNA, the CDR3 is TGTGCCAGCACCCCCAGGGCGGGGAGTGGCTACACCTTC. Protein: CASTPRAGSGYTF.

This clonotype has just a few counts. The chain combines TRBV5-1 with TRBJ1-1; D possibly corresponds to TRBD1 (5 bases). CDR3 length: 16 residues. CDR1 is SGHRS, CDR2 YFSETQ, per germline. The V and J ends lost 2 bases and 1 base respectively, with 15 bases between them. The CDR3 region has the DNA TGCGCCAGCAGCTTAGGGCCAGGGAGCGCGAACACTGAAGCTTTCTTT. This codes for CASSLGPGSANTEAFF.

The V call is TRBV4-2, the J call TRBJ2-2; D not certain. The germline V and J ends were trimmed by 0 bases and 8 bases, with 16 bases remaining between them. Germline CDR1 and CDR2: LGHNA and YNFKEQ. CDR3 length equals 16 residues. CDR3 residues: CASSQEGNRARGELFF. DNA for the CDR3: TGTGCCAGCAGCCAAGAGGGAAATAGGGCGAGAGGGGAGCTGTTTTTT.

V is TRBV28 and J is TRBJ1-3; tentative D call: TRBD1 (6 bases). Trimming pared 5 bases from V and 3 bases from J, leaving 17 bases between. CDR1 MDHEN and CDR2 SYDVKM come from the germline V gene. This CDR3 region has 16 residues. The CDR3 spells CASSPPTDRLGNTIYF. The CDR3 DNA reads as TGTGCCAGCAGTCCCCCGACCGACAGGCTTGGAAACACCATATATTTT.

There are a few counts of this clonotype. The J gene is TRBJ2-1, the V gene TRBV10-3; 16 bases match TRBD2. The CDR3 is 15 amino acids. Germline V gene sequence: CDR1 ENHRY, CDR2 SYGVKD. The trim removed 4 bases at V and 10 bases at J, leaving 4 bases unmatched. This chain's CDR3 is CAISAGTSGGAEQFF. CDR3 DNA: TGTGCCATCAGTGCCGGGACTAGCGGGGGGGCGGAGCAGTTCTTC.

This clonotype appeared a few times. This chain uses TRBV20-1 with TRBJ2-3, with D perhaps TRBD2 (5 bases). V lost 5 bases and J lost 0, with 12 bases in between. Per germline, CDR1 DFQATT and CDR2 SNEGSKA (reference sequence). The CDR3 loop spans 14 amino acids. The CDR3 sequence is CSASGGDSTDTQYF. In DNA, the CDR3 is TGCAGTGCTTCCGGAGGCGATAGCACAGATACGCAGTATTTT.

This clonotype was seen a few times. The rearrangement uses TRBV11-2 and TRBJ2-1; D gene ambiguous. V gave up 0 bases and J gave up 3 bases, with 9 bases separating them. The CDR3 length is 15 residues. Per germline, CDR1 SGHAT and CDR2 FQNNGV. CDR3 sequence (DNA): TGTGCCAGCAGCTTAGATCTAACTATCTACAATGAGCAGTTCTTC. This gives the protein CASSLDLTIYNEQFF.

The genes are TRBV29-1 and TRBJ2-1; no firm D call. Looked up from germline, CDR1 is SQVTM and CDR2 is ANQGSEA. The CDR3 is 13 residues long. V was shortened by 5 bases and J by 7 bases, with 15 bases between the two germline ends. CDR3 sequence: CSVFEFGTNEQFF. The CDR3 nucleotides are TGCAGCGTTTTTGAATTCGGTACGAATGAGCAGTTCTTC.

The V and J genes are TRBV4-2 and TRBJ2-7; no firm D call. Trimming removed 0 bases from V and 4 bases from J, with 7 bases in between. This CDR3 spans 13 amino acids. The germline gives CDR1 LGHNA, CDR2 YNFKEQ. The CDR3 spells CASSQDQVYEQYF. DNA of the CDR3: TGTGCCAGCAGCCAAGATCAGGTTTACGAGCAGTACTTC.